This T cell receptor beta chain was found in a study of tumor-infiltrating lymphocytes in primary liver carcinoma. Using a constant-region primer together with ProtoScript II reverse transcriptase, TCR beta cDNA was made from about 500 ng of total RNA. Each TCR beta library was derived from three nested multiplex PCR rounds that employed slightly modified ARM-PCR. Each of the first two PCR rounds ran approximately 9 cycles with TRBV1-TRBV30 forward and C-beta reverse primers. MiXCR was run by TCRdb on the multiplex PCR reads, yielding one entry per CDR3 protein. The table shows approximately 73,000 distinct CDR3 sequences, with about 72% occurring only once. Unsorted bulk tissue, roughly 19-33 mg of it, served as the source for co-extraction of RNA and DNA. The CDR3 is 14 amino acids. Germline-derived CDR1 and CDR2 are MDHEN and SYDVKM. As regards this clonotype: A much larger clone is a single base away; this may be a read error.

The chain couples TRBV28 to TRBJ1-1; 7 bases agree with TRBD1. The sample consisted of liver tumor tissue from sampling region 4. Subset defined: tumor region T4, right-lateral pole. This clonotype was obtained from a man aged 40-55 years with primary liver carcinoma and hepatitis B virus infection. The CDR3 coding sequence is TGTACCAGCAGTACCGGGACAGTGAACACTGAAGCTTTCTTT. This encodes CTSSTGTVNTEAFF. Full variable domain (outside the CDR3, taken from reference TRBV28 and TRBJ1-1): DVKVTQSSRYLVKRTGEKVFLECVQDMDHENMFWYRQDPGLGLRLIYFSYDVKMKEKGDIPEGYSVSREKKERFSLILESASTNQTSMYLCTSSTGTVNTEAFFGQGTRLTVV.